These 11 T cell receptor beta chains share one sample of origin, sequenced in a study of cytomegalovirus exposure and HLA in healthy donors. The study ran its PCR with 60 Vbeta and 13 Jbeta primers. Assay used: immunoSEQ multiplex PCR; TCRdb lists only in-frame clones, some missing. Of roughly 100,000 clones listed, around 15% are singletons. The sequenced material came from PBMCs. The receptor source for this set is a female donor in good health and CMV-seronegative.

The sample holds a few counts of this clone. This sequence joins TRBV4-2 and TRBJ2-2; 9 bases are shared with TRBD1. The CDR3 totals 16 residues. The V and J ends lost 0 bases and 3 bases, in that order; junction bases with no gene match: 2. CDR1 is LGHNA and CDR2 is YNFKEQ in the germline V gene. The CDR3 sequence: CASSQDGQGYTGELFF. The CDR3 region has the DNA TGTGCCAGCAGCCAAGATGGACAGGGGTACACCGGGGAGCTGTTTTTT.

This clone has just a few counts. CDR3 amino acids: CASSVPDSDIYNEQFF. The CDR3 DNA reads as TGTGCCAGCAGCGTACCGGACAGCGACATATACAATGAGCAGTTCTTC. The chain employs TRBV9 and TRBJ2-1; weak D call: TRBD1 (6 bases). V was cut by 1 base and J by 4 bases, with 15 bases left in between. CDR3 size: 16 residues. From germline, CDR1 is SGDLS and CDR2 YYNGEE.

This clone came up a few times. The chain uses TRBV29-1 and TRBJ2-2; 8 nucleotides align to TRBD2. This CDR3 is 15 amino acids long. Germline V gene data show CDR1 as SQVTM and CDR2 as ANQGSEA. With 1 base clipped from V and 6 bases from J, the junction kept 7 bases outside the gene matches. DNA of the CDR3: TGCAGCGTTGAAGGGAGCGGGGGCCCAGCCGGGGAGCTGTTTTTT. Protein: CSVEGSGGPAGELFF.

The chain employs TRBV28 and TRBJ1-2; D is uncertain. The germline gives CDR1 MDHEN, CDR2 SYDVKM. The V end lost 3 bases, the J end lost 0 bases, and 11 bases lay between the germline ends. The CDR3 covers 15 residues. CDR3 in DNA: TGTGCCAGCAGTTTGGTCGGGGAAACTAACTATGGCTACACCTTC. Translation gives CASSLVGETNYGYTF.

This clone was seen a few times. V is TRBV30 and J is TRBJ1-1; D not resolved. CDR3 length: 11 amino acids. With 4 bases removed from V and 6 bases from J, the gap between germline ends came to 9 bases. Germline CDR1 reads GTSNPN; CDR2 reads SVGIG (reference sequence). CDR3 protein: CAWKDWAEAFF. CDR3 sequence (DNA): TGTGCCTGGAAGGACTGGGCTGAAGCTTTCTTT.

This clone was seen a few times. The chain uses TRBV27 and TRBJ2-3; maybe TRBD1 (5 bases). CDR3 length equals 16 residues. Per germline, CDR1 MNHEY and CDR2 SMNVEV (reference sequence). The V end was cut by 4 bases, the J end by 0 bases, with 14 bases between. The CDR3 loop is CASSSGPTTSTDTQYF. The CDR3 DNA follows: TGTGCCAGCAGTTCAGGGCCTACCACTAGCACAGATACGCAGTATTTT.

The chain joins TRBV5-6 to TRBJ1-1, with 9 bases lining up with TRBD1. The ends lost 0 bases at V and 5 bases at J; junction bases unmatched: 2. This CDR3 is built from 14 residues. Germline V lookup: CDR1 SGHDT, CDR2 YYEEEE. The CDR3 bases are TGTGCCAGCAGCTTGGGGGACAGGGTTACTGAAGCTTTCTTT. Translating it yields CASSLGDRVTEAFF.

This clone was seen only a few times. V is TRBV15 and J is TRBJ2-7, with D unresolved. The CDR3 sequence is 14 residues long. V shed 1 base and J shed 0 bases, with 7 bases lying between them. Germline loops: CDR1 LNHNV, CDR2 YYDKDF (reference sequence). The CDR3 DNA is TGTGCCACCAGCAGAGCCGAGATCTCCTACGAGCAGTACTTC. It codes for CATSRAEISYEQYF.

The chain employs TRBV29-1 and TRBJ1-1; the D gene is possibly TRBD1 (6 bases). This CDR3 has 14 amino acids. CDR1 and CDR2 from the germline V gene are SQVTM and ANQGSEA. Trimming removed 7 bases at V and 3 bases at J, with 18 bases between. The CDR3 bases are TGCAGCGCTCCACGTTCCAGGGGACACACTGAAGCTTTCTTT. It specifies CSAPRSRGHTEAFF.

The sample holds a few counts of this clone. This rearrangement joins TRBV29-1 to TRBJ2-7; D is perhaps TRBD1 (6 bases). V was clipped by 2 bases and J by 5 bases, with 10 bases between them. Germline V gene data show CDR1 as SQVTM and CDR2 as ANQGSEA. The CDR3 runs 12 residues. CDR3 DNA sequence: TGCAGCGTTGAACAGGGGTACCACGAGCAGTACTTC. This codes for CSVEQGYHEQYF.

This clone came up a few times. The CDR3 sequence: CASRQGLSYEQYF. The CDR3 bases are TGTGCCAGCCGACAGGGGCTCTCCTACGAGCAGTACTTC. The chain couples TRBV25-1 to TRBJ2-7; 8 bases line up with TRBD1. The CDR3 loop spans 13 amino acids. Trimming removed 8 bases from V and 0 bases from J; junction bases left unmatched: 3. CDR1 and CDR2 from the germline V gene are MGHDK and SYGVNS.